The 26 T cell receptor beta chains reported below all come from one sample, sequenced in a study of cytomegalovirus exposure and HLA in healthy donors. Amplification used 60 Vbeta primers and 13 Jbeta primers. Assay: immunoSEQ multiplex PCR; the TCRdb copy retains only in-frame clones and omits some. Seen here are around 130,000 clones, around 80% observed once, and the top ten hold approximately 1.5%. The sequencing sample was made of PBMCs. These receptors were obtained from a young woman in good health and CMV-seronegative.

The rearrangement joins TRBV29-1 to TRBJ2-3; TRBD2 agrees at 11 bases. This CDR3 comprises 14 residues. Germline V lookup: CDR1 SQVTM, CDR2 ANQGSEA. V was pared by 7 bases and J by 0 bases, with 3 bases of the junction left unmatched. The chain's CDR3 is CSATSGTSTDTQYF. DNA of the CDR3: TGCAGCGCGACTAGCGGGACTAGCACAGATACGCAGTATTTT.

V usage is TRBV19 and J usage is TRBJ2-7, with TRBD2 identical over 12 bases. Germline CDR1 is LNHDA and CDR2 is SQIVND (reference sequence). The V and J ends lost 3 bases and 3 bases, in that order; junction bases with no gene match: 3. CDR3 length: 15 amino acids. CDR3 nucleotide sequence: TGTGCCAGTAGTATGGTACTAGCGGGGGGCTACGAGCAGTACTTC. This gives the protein CASSMVLAGGYEQYF.

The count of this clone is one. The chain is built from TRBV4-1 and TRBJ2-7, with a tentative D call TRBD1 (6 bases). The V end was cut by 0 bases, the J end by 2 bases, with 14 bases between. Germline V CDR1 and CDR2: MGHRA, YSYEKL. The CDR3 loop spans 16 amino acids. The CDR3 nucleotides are TGCGCCAGCAGCCAAGAAAGAGACAGGCCTACCTACGAGCAGTACTTC. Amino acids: CASSQERDRPTYEQYF.

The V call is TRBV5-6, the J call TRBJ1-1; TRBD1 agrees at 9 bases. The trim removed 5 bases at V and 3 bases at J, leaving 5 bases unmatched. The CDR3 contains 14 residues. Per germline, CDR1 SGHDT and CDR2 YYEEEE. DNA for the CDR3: TGTGCCAGCAGAAGAGACAGGGGGGACACTGAAGCTTTCTTT. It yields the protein CASRRDRGDTEAFF.

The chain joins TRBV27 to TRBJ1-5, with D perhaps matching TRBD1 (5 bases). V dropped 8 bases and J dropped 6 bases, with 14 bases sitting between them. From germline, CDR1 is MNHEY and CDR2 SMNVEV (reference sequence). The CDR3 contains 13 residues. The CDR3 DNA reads TGTGCCAGCTCCACGGGGGTGAGTCAGCCCCAGCATTTT. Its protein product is CASSTGVSQPQHF.

This CDR3 reads CASSLSPENTEAFF. DNA for the CDR3: TGCGCCAGCAGCTTGTCCCCAGAAAACACTGAAGCTTTCTTT. This chain connects TRBV5-1 to TRBJ1-1, with D uncertain. V was shortened by 1 base and J by 2 bases, with 9 bases between the two germline ends. The CDR3 is 14 amino acids. Germline V gene lookup returns CDR1 SGHRS and CDR2 YFSETQ.

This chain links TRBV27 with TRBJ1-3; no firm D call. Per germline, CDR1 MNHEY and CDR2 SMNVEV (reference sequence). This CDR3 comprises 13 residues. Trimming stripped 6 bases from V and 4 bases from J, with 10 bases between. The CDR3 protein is CASSPNWGNTIYF. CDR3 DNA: TGTGCCAGCAGCCCAAACTGGGGAAACACCATATATTTT.

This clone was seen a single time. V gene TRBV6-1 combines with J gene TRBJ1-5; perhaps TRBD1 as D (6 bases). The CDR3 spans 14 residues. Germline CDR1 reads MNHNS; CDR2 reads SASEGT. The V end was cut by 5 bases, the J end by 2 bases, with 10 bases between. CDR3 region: CASSKNRGNQPQHF. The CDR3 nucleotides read TGTGCCAGCAGTAAAAACAGGGGCAATCAGCCCCAGCATTTT.

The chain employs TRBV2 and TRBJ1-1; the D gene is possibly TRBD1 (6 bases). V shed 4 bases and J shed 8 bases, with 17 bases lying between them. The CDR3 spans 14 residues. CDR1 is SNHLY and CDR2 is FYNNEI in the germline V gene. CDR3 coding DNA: TGTGCCAGCAGTGCTGGACAGAGGACCAAAGAAGCTTTCTTT. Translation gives CASSAGQRTKEAFF. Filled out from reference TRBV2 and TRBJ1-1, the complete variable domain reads EPEVTQTPSHQVTQMGQEVILRCVPISNHLYFYWYRQILGQKVEFLVSFYNNEISEKSEIFDDQFSVERPDGSNFTLKIRSTKLEDSAMYFCASSAGQRTKEAFFGQGTRLTVV.

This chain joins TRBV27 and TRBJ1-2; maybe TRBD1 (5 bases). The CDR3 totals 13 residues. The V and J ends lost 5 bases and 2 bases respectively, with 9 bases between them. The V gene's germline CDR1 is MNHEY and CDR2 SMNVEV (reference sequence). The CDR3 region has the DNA TGTGCCAGCAGTCAGCCAGGGAACTATGGCTACACCTTC. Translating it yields CASSQPGNYGYTF.

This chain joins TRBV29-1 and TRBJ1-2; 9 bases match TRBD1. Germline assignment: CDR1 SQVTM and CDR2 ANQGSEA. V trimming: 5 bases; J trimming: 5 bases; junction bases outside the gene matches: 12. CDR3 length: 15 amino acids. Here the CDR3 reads CSVRPVRDREYGYTF. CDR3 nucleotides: TGCAGCGTTCGGCCCGTCAGGGACAGGGAATATGGCTACACCTTC. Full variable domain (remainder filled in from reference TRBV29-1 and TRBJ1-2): SAVISQKPSRDICQRGTSLTIQCQVDSQVTMMFWYRQQPGQSLTLIATANQGSEATYESGFVIDKFPISRPNLTFSTLTVSNMSPEDSSIYLCSVRPVRDREYGYTFGSGTRLTVV.

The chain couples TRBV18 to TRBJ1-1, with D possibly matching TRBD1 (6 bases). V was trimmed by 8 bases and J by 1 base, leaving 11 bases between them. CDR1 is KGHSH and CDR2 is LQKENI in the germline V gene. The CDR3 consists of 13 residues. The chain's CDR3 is CASQPTGNTEAFF. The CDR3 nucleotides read TGTGCCAGCCAACCGACAGGGAACACTGAAGCTTTCTTT.

The CDR3 sequence is CASSLRAGGTYGYTF. The CDR3 DNA reads as TGTGCCAGCAGCTTACGGGCAGGGGGGACCTATGGCTACACCTTC. The chain couples TRBV7-6 to TRBJ1-2, with 7 positions matching TRBD1. With 2 bases clipped from V and 4 bases from J, the junction kept 7 bases outside the gene matches. This CDR3 is built from 15 residues. Germline V CDR1 and CDR2: SGHVS, FNYEAQ. Complete variable domain (other parts from reference TRBV7-6 and TRBJ1-2): GAGVSQSPRYKVTKRGQDVALRCDPISGHVSLYWYRQALGQGPEFLTYFNYEAQQDKSGLPNDRFSAERPEGSISTLTIQRTEQRDSAMYRCASSLRAGGTYGYTFGSGTRLTVV.

CDR3 nucleotides: TGTGCCAGCAGCTTCGACAGGGGTTACGAGCAGTACTTC. It translates to CASSFDRGYEQYF. This rearrangement joins TRBV5-6 to TRBJ2-7, with 8 bases identical to TRBD1. The junction had 2 bases not matched to a gene; V was cut back by 2 bases and J by 4 bases. This CDR3 is 13 amino acids long. CDR1 is SGHDT, CDR2 YYEEEE, per germline.

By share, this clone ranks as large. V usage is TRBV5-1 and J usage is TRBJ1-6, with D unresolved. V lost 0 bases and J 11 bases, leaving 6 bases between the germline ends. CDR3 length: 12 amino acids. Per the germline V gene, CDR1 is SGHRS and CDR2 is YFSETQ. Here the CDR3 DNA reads TGCGCCAGCAGCTTGGGGTCAGCACCCCTCCACTTT. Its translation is CASSLGSAPLHF.

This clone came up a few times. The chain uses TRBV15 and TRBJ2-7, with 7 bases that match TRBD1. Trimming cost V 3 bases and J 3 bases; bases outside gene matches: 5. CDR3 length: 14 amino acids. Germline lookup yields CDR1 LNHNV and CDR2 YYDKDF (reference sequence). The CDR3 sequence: CATSRSTGNYEQYF. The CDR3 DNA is TGTGCCACCAGCAGGTCGACAGGGAACTACGAGCAGTACTTC. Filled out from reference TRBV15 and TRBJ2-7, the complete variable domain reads DAMVIQNPRYQVTQFGKPVTLSCSQTLNHNVMYWYQQKSSQAPKLLFHYYDKDFNNEADTPDNFQSRRPNTSFCFLDIRSPGLGDTAMYLCATSRSTGNYEQYFGPGTRLTVT.

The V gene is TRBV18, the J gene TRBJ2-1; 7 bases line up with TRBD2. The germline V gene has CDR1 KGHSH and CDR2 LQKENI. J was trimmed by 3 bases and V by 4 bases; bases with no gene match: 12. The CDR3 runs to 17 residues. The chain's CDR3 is CASSLGLADNFYNEQFF. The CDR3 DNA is TGTGCCAGCTCACTAGGGCTAGCGGATAACTTCTACAATGAGCAGTTCTTC.

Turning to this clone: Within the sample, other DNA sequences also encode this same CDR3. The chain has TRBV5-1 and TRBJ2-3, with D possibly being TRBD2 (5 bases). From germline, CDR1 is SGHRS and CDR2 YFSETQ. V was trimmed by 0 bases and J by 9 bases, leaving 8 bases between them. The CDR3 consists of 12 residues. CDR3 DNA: TGCGCCAGCAGCTTGGAGGGAGACACGCAGTATTTT. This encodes CASSLEGDTQYF. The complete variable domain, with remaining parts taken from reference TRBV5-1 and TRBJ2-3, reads KAGVTQTPRYLIKTRGQQVTLSCSPISGHRSVSWYQQTPGQGLQFLFEYFSETQRNKGNFPGRFSGRQFSNSRSEMNVSTLELGDSALYLCASSLEGDTQYFGPGTRLTVL.

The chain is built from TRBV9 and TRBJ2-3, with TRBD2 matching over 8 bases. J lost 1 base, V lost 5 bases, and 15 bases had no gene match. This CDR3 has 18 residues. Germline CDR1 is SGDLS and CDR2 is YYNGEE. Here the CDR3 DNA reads TGTGCCAGCAGGGATAGCGGGAAGATCTCCCTCTGCACAGATACGCAGTATTTT. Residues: CASRDSGKISLCTDTQYF. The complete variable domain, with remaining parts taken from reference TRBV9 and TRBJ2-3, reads DSGVTQTPKHLITATGQRVTLRCSPRSGDLSVYWYQQSLDQGLQFLIQYYNGEERAKGNILERFSAQQFPDLHSELNLSSLELGDSALYFCASRDSGKISLCTDTQYFGPGTRLTVL.

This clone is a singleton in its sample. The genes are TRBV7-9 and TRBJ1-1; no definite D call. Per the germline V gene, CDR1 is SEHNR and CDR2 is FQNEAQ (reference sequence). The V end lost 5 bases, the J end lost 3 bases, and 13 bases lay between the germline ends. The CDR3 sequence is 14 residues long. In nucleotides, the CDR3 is TGTGCCAGCAGCCCGCTTGGGGAGTACACTGAAGCTTTCTTT. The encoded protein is CASSPLGEYTEAFF. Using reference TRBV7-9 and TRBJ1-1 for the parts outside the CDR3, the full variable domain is DTGVSQNPRHKITKRGQNVTFRCDPISEHNRLYWYRQTLGQGPEFLTYFQNEAQLEKSRLLSDRFSAERPKGSFSTLEIQRTEQGDSAMYLCASSPLGEYTEAFFGQGTRLTVV.

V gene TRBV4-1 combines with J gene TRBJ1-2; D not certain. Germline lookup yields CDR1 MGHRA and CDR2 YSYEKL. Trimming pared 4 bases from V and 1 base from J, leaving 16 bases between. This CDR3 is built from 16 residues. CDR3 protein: CASSPSIVALNYGYTF. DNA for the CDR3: TGCGCCAGCAGCCCAAGCATCGTTGCCCTTAACTATGGCTACACCTTC.

Here the CDR3 DNA reads TGTGCCAGCAGCCCCTCGGGACAGGCGCAAGAGACCCAGTACTTC. It codes for CASSPSGQAQETQYF. The rearrangement uses TRBV5-4 and TRBJ2-5; TRBD1 matches at 8 bases. Per the germline V gene, CDR1 is SGHNT and CDR2 is YYREEE (reference sequence). The CDR3 extends over 15 amino acids. The J segment lost 2 bases and the V segment lost 4 bases, leaving 7 bases of the junction unmatched.

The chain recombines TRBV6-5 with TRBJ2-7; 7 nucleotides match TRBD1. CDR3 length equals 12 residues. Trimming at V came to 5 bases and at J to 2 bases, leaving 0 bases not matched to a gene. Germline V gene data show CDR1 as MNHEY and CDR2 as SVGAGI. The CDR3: CASSDRAYEQYF. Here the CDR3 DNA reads TGTGCCAGCAGTGACAGGGCCTACGAGCAGTACTTC.

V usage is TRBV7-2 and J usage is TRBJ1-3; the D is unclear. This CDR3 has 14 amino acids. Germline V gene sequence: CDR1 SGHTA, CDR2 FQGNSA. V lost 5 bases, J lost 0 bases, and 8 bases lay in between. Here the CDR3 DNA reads TGTGCCAGCAGCCGCAGAAGCTCTGGAAACACCATATATTTT. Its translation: CASSRRSSGNTIYF.

CDR3: CASSLVGTGREKLFF. The CDR3 bases are TGTGCCAGCAGCTTAGTGGGGACAGGGCGCGAAAAACTGTTTTTT. The rearrangement uses TRBV11-2 and TRBJ1-4; 9 bases agree with TRBD1. Trimming cost V 1 base and J 8 bases; bases outside gene matches: 5. This CDR3 region has 15 residues. From germline, CDR1 is SGHAT and CDR2 FQNNGV.

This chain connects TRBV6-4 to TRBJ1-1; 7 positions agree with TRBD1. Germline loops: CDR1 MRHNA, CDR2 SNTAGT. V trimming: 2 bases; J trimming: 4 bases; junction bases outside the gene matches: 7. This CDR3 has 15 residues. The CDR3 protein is CASSDRFDRATEAFF. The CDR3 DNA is TGTGCCAGCAGTGACAGATTCGACAGGGCCACTGAAGCTTTCTTT.